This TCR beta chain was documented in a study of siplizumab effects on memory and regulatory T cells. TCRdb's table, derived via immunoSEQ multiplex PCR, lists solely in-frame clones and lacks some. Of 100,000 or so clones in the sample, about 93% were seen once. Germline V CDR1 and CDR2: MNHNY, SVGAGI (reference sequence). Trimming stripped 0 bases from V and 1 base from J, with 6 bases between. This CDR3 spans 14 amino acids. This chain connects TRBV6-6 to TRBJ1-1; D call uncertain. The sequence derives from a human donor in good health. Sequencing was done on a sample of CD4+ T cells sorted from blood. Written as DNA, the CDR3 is TGTGCCAGCAGTTACTCCACGGGGAACACTGAAGCTTTCTTT. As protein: CASSYSTGNTEAFF.